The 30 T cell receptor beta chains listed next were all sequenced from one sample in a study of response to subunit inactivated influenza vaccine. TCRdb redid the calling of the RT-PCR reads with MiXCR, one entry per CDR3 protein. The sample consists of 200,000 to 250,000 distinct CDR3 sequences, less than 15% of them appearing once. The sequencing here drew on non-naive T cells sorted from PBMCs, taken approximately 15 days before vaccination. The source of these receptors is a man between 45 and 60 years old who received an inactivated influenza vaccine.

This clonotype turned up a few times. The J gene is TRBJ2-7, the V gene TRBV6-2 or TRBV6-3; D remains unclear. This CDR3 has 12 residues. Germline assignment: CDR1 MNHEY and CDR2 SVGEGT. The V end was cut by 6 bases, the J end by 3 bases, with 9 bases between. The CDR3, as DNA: TGTGCCAGCAGCCCCACTGGCTACGAGCAGTACTTC. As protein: CASSPTGYEQYF.

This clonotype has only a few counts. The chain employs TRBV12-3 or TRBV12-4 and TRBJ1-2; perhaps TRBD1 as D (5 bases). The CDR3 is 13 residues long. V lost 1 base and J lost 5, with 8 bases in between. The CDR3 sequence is CASSLGTPYGYTF. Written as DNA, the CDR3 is TGTGCCAGCAGTTTAGGGACACCGTATGGCTACACCTTC.

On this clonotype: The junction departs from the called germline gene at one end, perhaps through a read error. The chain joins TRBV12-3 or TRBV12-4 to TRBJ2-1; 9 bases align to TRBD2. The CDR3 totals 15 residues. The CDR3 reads CASSDSLAGYKEQFF. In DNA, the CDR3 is TGTGCCAGCAGTGATTCCCTAGCGGGGTACAAAGAGCAGTTCTTC.

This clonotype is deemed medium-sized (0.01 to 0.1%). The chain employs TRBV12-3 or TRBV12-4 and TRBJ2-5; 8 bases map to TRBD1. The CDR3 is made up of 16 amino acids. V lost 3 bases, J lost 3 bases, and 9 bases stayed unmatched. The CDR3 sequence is CASSFEIGQGKETQYF. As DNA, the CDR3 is TGTGCCAGCAGTTTTGAGATAGGACAGGGAAAAGAGACCCAGTACTTC.

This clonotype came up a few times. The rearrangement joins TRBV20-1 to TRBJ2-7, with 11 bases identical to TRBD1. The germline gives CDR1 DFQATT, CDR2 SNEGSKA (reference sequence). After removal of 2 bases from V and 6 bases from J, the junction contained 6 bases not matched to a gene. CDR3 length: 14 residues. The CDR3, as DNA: TGCAGTGCTAGACCGGGACAGGGGGGTGTCGAGCAGTACTTC. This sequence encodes CSARPGQGGVEQYF.

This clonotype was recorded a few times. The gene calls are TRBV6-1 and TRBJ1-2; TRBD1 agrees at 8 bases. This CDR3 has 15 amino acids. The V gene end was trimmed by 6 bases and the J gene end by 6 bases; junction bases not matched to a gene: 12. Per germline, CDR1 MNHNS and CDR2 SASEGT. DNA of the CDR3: TGTGCCAGCAGCCCCGCCGGGACAGGTCGCAATGGCTACACCTTC. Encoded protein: CASSPAGTGRNGYTF.

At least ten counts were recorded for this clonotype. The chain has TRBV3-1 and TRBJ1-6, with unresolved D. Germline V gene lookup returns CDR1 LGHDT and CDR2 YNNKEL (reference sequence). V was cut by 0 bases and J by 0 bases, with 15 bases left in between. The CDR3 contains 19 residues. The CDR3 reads CASSQDLIRSSSYNSPLHF. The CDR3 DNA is TGTGCCAGCAGCCAAGATTTAATAAGGTCGAGCTCCTATAATTCACCCCTCCACTTT.

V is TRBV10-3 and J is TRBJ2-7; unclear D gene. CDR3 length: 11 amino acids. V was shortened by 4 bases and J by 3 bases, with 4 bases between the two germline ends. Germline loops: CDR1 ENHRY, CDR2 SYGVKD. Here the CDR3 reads CAISGNYEQYF. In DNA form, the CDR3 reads TGTGCCATCAGTGGAAACTACGAGCAGTACTTC.

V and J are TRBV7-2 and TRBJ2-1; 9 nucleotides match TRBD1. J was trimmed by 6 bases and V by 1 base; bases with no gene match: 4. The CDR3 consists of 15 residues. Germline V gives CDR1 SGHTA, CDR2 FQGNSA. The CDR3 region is CASSLDRGLGNEQFF. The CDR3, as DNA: TGTGCCAGCAGCTTAGACAGGGGGCTCGGCAATGAGCAGTTCTTC.

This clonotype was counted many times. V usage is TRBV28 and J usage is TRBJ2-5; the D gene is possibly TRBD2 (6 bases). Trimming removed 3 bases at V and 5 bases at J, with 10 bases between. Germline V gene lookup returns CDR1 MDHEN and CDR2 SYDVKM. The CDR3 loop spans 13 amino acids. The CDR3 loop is CASSFWEDETQYF. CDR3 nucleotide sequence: TGTGCCAGCAGTTTCTGGGAGGACGAGACCCAGTACTTC.

The CDR3, as DNA: TGCGCCAGCAGCCAAGATTGGGGTGAAGGGACCCAGTACTTC. Translated: CASSQDWGEGTQYF. This chain joins TRBV4-1 and TRBJ2-5; no firm D call. V lost 0 bases to trimming and J lost 7 bases, with 12 bases between them. The germline gives CDR1 MGHRA, CDR2 YSYEKL. CDR3 size: 14 residues.

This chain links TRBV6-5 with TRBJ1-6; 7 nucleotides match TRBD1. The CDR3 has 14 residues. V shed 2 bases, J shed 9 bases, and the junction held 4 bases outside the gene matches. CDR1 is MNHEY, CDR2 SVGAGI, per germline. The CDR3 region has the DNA TGTGCCAGCAGTTACAGACAGGGTGCTTCACCCCTCCACTTT. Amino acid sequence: CASSYRQGASPLHF.

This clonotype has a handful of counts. CDR3 loop: CSARPWETQYF. DNA of the CDR3: TGCAGTGCTAGACCTTGGGAGACCCAGTACTTC. The chain couples TRBV20-1 to TRBJ2-5, with no clear D. Per the germline V gene, CDR1 is DFQATT and CDR2 is SNEGSKA (reference sequence). The length of the CDR3 is 11 residues. Trimming removed 2 bases from V and 5 bases from J, with 6 bases in between.

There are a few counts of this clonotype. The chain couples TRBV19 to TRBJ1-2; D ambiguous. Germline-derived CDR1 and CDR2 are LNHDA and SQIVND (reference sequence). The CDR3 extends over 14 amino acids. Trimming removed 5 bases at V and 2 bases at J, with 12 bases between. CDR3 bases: TGTGCCAGTAGTTCGAAGGTTTGGAACTATGGCTACACCTTC. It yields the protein CASSSKVWNYGYTF. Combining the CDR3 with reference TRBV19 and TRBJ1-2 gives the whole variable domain DGGITQSPKYLFRKEGQNVTLSCEQNLNHDAMYWYRQDPGQGLRLIYYSQIVNDFQKGDIAEGYSVSREKKESFPLTVTSAQKNPTAFYLCASSSKVWNYGYTFGSGTRLTVV.

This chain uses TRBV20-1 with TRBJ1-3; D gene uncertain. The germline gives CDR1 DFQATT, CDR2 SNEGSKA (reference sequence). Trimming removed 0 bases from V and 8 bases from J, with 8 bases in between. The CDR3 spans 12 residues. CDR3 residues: CSAREGRDTIYF. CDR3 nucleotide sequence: TGCAGTGCTAGAGAAGGGAGGGACACCATATATTTT.

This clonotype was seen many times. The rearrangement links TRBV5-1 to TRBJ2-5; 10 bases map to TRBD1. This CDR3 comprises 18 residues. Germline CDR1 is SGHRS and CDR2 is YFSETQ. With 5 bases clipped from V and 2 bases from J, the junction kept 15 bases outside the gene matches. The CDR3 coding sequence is TGCGCCAGCAGACGTAGAGGACGGGGACAGGGGCGACAAGAGACCCAGTACTTC. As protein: CASRRRGRGQGRQETQYF.

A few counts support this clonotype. CDR3 in amino acids: CSVEIPKTGNTIYF. DNA of the CDR3: TGCAGCGTTGAAATCCCAAAAACGGGAAACACCATATATTTT. This rearrangement joins TRBV29-1 to TRBJ1-3; D is undetermined. With 2 bases removed from V and 4 bases from J, the gap between germline ends came to 12 bases. The CDR3 length is 14 residues. CDR1 and CDR2 (germline): SQVTM, ANQGSEA.

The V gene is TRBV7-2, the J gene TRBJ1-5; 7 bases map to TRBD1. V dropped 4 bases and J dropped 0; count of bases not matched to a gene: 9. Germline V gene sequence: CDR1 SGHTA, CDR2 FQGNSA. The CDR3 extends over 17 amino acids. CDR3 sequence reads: CASSSSRDRVSNQPQHF. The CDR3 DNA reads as TGTGCCAGCAGCTCCAGTCGGGACAGAGTTAGCAATCAGCCCCAGCATTTT.

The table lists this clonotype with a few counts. This CDR3 is CASSRRSAGTQYF. DNA for the CDR3: TGTGCCAGCAGCCGTCGCAGCGCCGGGACCCAGTACTTC. The chain recombines TRBV7-7 with TRBJ2-5; D is uncertain. Germline CDR1 reads SSHAT; CDR2 reads FNYEAQ (reference sequence). This CDR3 has 13 amino acids. V lost 5 bases and J 7 bases, leaving 14 bases between the germline ends.

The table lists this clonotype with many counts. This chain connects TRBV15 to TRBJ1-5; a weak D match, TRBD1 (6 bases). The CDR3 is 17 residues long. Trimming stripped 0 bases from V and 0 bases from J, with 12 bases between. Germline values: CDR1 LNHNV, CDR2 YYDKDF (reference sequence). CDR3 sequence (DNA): TGTGCCACCAGCAGAGATAGGACAGATAATAGCAATCAGCCCCAGCATTTT. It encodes CATSRDRTDNSNQPQHF.

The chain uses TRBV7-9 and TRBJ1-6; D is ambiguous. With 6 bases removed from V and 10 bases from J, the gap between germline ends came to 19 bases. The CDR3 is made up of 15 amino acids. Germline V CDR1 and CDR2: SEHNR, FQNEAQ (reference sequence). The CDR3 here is CASRRSGREGSPLHF. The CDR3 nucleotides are TGTGCCAGCAGGCGAAGTGGGAGGGAAGGATCACCCCTCCACTTT.

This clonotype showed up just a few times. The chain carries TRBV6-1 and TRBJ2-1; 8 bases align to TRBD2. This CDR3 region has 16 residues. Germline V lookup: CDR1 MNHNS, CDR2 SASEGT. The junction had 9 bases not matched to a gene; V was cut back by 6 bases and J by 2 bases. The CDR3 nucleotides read TGTGCCAGCAGGAGGATTACTAGCGGAACCTACAATGAGCAGTTCTTC. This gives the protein CASRRITSGTYNEQFF.

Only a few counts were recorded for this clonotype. The CDR3 is CASSLASGHNEQFF. Written as DNA, the CDR3 is TGTGCCAGCAGCTTAGCATCCGGACACAATGAGCAGTTCTTC. V is TRBV7-9 and J is TRBJ2-1, with no clear D. Germline-derived CDR1 and CDR2 are SEHNR and FQNEAQ (reference sequence). The CDR3 is made up of 14 amino acids. V was clipped by 0 bases and J by 5 bases, with 8 bases between them.

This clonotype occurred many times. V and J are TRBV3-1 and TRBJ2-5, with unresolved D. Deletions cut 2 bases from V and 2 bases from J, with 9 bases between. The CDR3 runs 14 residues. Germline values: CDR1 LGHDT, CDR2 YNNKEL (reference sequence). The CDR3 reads CASSQSETQETQYF. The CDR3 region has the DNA TGTGCCAGCAGCCAATCCGAAACGCAAGAGACCCAGTACTTC.

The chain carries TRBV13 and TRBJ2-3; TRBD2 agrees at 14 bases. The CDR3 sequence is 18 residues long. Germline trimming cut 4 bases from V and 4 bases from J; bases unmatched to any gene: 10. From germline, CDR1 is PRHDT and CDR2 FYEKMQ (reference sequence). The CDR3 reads CASSSVPGLAGAADTQYF. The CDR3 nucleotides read TGTGCCAGCAGCTCAGTACCGGGACTAGCGGGGGCAGCAGATACGCAGTATTTT.

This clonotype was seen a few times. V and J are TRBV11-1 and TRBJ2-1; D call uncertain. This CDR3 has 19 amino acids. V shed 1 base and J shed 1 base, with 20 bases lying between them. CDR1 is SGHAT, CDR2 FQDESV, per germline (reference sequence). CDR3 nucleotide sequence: TGTGCCAGCAGCTTAGGAGGTAGGGTAGCTAGAACGTCCTACAATGAGCAGTTCTTC. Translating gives CASSLGGRVARTSYNEQFF. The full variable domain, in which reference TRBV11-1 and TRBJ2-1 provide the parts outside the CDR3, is EAEVAQSPRYKITEKSQAVAFWCDPISGHATLYWYRQILGQGPELLVQFQDESVVDDSQLPKDRFSAERLKGVDSTLKIQPAELGDSAMYLCASSLGGRVARTSYNEQFFGPGTRLTVL.

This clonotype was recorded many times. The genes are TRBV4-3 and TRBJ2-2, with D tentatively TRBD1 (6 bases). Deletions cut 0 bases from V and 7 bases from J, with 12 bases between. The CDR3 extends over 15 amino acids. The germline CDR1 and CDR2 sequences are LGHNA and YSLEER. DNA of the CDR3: TGCGCCAGCAGCCAAGATGCCAGGGGCCTCGGGGAGCTGTTTTTT. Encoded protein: CASSQDARGLGELFF.

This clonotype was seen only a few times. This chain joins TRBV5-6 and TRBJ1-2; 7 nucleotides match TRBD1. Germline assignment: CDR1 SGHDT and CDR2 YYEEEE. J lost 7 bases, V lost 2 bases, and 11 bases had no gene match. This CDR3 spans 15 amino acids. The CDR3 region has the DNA TGTGCCAGCAGCTTCGGACCCCCCGACAGGGCTGGCTACACCTTC. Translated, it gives CASSFGPPDRAGYTF. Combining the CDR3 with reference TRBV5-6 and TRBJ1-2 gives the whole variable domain DAGVTQSPTHLIKTRGQQVTLRCSPKSGHDTVSWYQQALGQGPQFIFQYYEEEERQRGNFPDRFSGHQFPNYSSELNVNALLLGDSALYLCASSFGPPDRAGYTFGSGTRLTVV.

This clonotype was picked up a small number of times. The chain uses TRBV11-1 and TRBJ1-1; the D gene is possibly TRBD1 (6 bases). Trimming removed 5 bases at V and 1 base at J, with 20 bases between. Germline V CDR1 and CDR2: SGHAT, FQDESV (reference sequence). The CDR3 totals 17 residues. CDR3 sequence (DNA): TGTGCCAGCAGCCCGGGATATTGGACGACAGGGAACACTGAAGCTTTCTTT. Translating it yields CASSPGYWTTGNTEAFF. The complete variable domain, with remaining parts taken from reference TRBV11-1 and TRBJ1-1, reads EAEVAQSPRYKITEKSQAVAFWCDPISGHATLYWYRQILGQGPELLVQFQDESVVDDSQLPKDRFSAERLKGVDSTLKIQPAELGDSAMYLCASSPGYWTTGNTEAFFGQGTRLTVV.

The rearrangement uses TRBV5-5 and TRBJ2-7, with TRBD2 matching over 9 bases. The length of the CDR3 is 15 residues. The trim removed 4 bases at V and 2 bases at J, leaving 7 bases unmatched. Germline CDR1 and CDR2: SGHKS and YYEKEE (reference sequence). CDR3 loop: CASSGSSGNTYEQYF. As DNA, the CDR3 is TGTGCCAGCAGCGGGTCTAGCGGGAACACCTACGAGCAGTACTTC.